The rows below give T cell receptor beta chains drawn from one sample of a study of shared clonotypes between healthy human individuals. Some clones are missing from TCRdb's copy, which holds only in-frame ones; the method was immunoSEQ multiplex PCR. The table lists approximately 600,000 clones, roughly 96% of them singletons. The sequenced sample consisted of naive CD8+ T cells sorted from blood. The receptors originated from a woman in her thirties in good health. Both conserved end residues are part of each CDR3. A D gene is named only where the DNA matches it firmly. A row's size may be missing; if present it is once, few, many or a size class.

>.|TRBV2|TRBD1|TRBJ2-3
CASSEWGQGTDTQYF
TGTGCCAGCAGTGAGTGGGGACAGGGGACGGATACGCAGTATTTT
>.|TRBV5-1|.|TRBJ2-7
CASSDGDRHLYEQYF
TGCGCCAGCAGCGATGGAGACAGACACCTCTACGAGCAGTACTTC
>.|TRBV27|.|TRBJ1-1
CASSFGAGGNTEAFF
TGTGCCAGCAGTTTTGGGGCCGGGGGGAACACTGAAGCTTTCTTT
>.|TRBV7-6|TRBD2|TRBJ2-1
CASSRLADHNEQFF
TGTGCCAGCAGCCGACTAGCAGACCACAATGAGCAGTTCTTC
>.|TRBV28|.|TRBJ1-4
CASSTGPSGANEKLFF
TGTGCCAGCAGCACCGGACCCTCGGGGGCAAATGAAAAACTGTTTTTT
>.|TRBV19|.|TRBJ2-7
CASSISPANEQYF
TGTGCCAGTAGTATCTCCCCGGCCAACGAGCAGTACTTC
>once|TRBV4-1|TRBD1|TRBJ2-7
CASSQDPDRGSYEQYF
TGCGCCAGCAGCCAAGATCCGGACAGGGGCTCCTACGAGCAGTACTTC
>.|TRBV7-9|.|TRBJ1-5
CASSRTPGPRKTNQPQHF
TGTGCCAGCAGCCGTACCCCGGGACCTAGGAAGACTAATCAGCCCCAGCATTTT
>.|TRBV21-1|.|TRBJ2-7
CASSSPKTGGHHEQYF
TGTGCCAGCAGCAGCCCGAAGACAGGGGGCCATCACGAGCAGTACTTC
>.|TRBV29-1|.|TRBJ2-7
CSVEGHRGEQYF
TGCAGCGTTGAGGGACACCGTGGCGAGCAGTACTTC
>.|TRBV7-3|TRBD1|TRBJ1-2
CASSPYYRDRKANYGYTF
TGTGCCAGCAGCCCCTACTACCGGGACAGGAAAGCAAACTATGGCTACACCTTC
>.|TRBV19|TRBD2|TRBJ2-1
CASSIRTSDNEQFF
TGTGCCAGTAGTATTCGGACTAGCGACAATGAGCAGTTCTTC
>.|TRBV2|TRBD1|TRBJ2-1
CASTGQGKVRNEQFF
TGTGCCAGCACCGGACAGGGGAAAGTAAGGAATGAGCAGTTCTTC
>.|TRBV9|TRBD2|TRBJ2-3
CASSVGTSGWADTQYF
TGTGCCAGCAGCGTAGGGACTAGCGGCTGGGCCGATACGCAGTATTTT
>.|TRBV7-2|TRBD1|TRBJ1-2
CASSLPYRGRIHGYTF
TGTGCCAGCAGCTTACCGTACAGGGGGCGCATCCATGGCTACACCTTC
>.|TRBV4-1|TRBD2|TRBJ2-2
CASTPLGLAGSTGELFF
TGCGCCAGCACCCCTCTAGGGCTAGCGGGATCCACCGGGGAGCTGTTTTTT
>.|TRBV4-1|.|TRBJ2-5
CASSQDLEETQYF
TGCGCCAGCAGCCAAGACCTAGAGGAGACCCAGTACTTC
>.|TRBV28|.|TRBJ1-1
CASSYGRGGLIDTEAFF
TGTGCCAGCAGCTACGGCCGGGGCGGACTGATAGACACTGAAGCTTTCTTT
>.|TRBV29-1|.|TRBJ2-3
CSVEDLRALSTDTQYF
TGCAGCGTTGAAGATTTGAGGGCCCTTAGCACAGATACGCAGTATTTT
>.|TRBV27|TRBD1|TRBJ2-7
CASSETGTGVYEQYF
TGTGCCAGCAGTGAAACCGGGACAGGGGTCTACGAGCAGTACTTC
>.|TRBV5-1|.|TRBJ2-1
CASSPPKVGSGYNEQFF
TGCGCCAGCAGCCCACCCAAGGTTGGTAGCGGCTACAATGAGCAGTTCTTC
>.|TRBV5-8|.|TRBJ2-1
CASSHPEQFF
TGTGCCAGCAGCCACCCAGAGCAGTTCTTC
>.|TRBV7-6|.|TRBJ1-2
CASSLETGTIHGYTF
TGTGCCAGCAGCTTAGAAACAGGGACCATTCACGGCTACACCTTC
>.|TRBV7-9|TRBD2|TRBJ2-7
CASSDMGGTSEQYF
TGTGCCAGCAGCGACATGGGGGGGACTTCCGAGCAGTACTTC
>.|TRBV2|.|TRBJ2-2
CASTFSHTGELFF
TGTGCCAGCACATTCTCCCACACCGGGGAGCTGTTTTTT
>.|TRBV4-1|.|TRBJ2-5
CASSQDRVLGETQYF
TGCGCCAGCAGCCAAGACAGGGTATTGGGAGAGACCCAGTACTTC
>once|TRBV4-1|.|TRBJ1-5
CASSQEGPGVHQPQHF
TGCGCCAGCAGCCAAGAAGGTCCAGGGGTTCATCAGCCCCAGCATTTT
>.|TRBV27|TRBD2|TRBJ2-1
CASREAGGPINEQFF
TGTGCCAGCAGAGAAGCGGGAGGGCCGATAAATGAGCAGTTCTTC
>.|TRBV25-1|.|TRBJ2-1
CASRSGLINEQFF
TGTGCCAGCCGGTCCGGCCTAATAAATGAGCAGTTCTTC
>.|TRBV30|.|TRBJ1-1
CAWSGSAGYTEAFF
TGTGCCTGGAGTGGTTCAGCTGGGTACACTGAAGCTTTCTTT
>.|TRBV5-4|TRBD2|TRBJ2-7
CASSSPSAGGPDEQYF
TGTGCCAGCAGCTCACCCTCGGCGGGAGGGCCCGACGAGCAGTACTTC
>.|TRBV9|TRBD2|TRBJ2-7
CASSEGLAGGPGNEQYF
TGTGCCAGCAGCGAAGGACTAGCGGGAGGGCCCGGGAACGAGCAGTACTTC
>.|TRBV9|.|TRBJ1-2
CASSVKGEAYGYTF
TGTGCCAGCAGCGTAAAGGGGGAAGCATATGGCTACACCTTC
>.|TRBV6-6|.|TRBJ1-2
CATAVINYGYTF
TGTGCCACCGCGGTCATTAACTATGGCTACACCTTC
>.|TRBV14|.|TRBJ2-7
CASSLSGSGEQYF
TGTGCCAGCAGCCTATCGGGGTCTGGTGAGCAGTACTTC
>.|TRBV6-4|TRBD1|TRBJ1-2
CASRPQQGFRGYTF
TGTGCCAGCAGACCTCAACAGGGGTTCAGGGGCTACACCTTC